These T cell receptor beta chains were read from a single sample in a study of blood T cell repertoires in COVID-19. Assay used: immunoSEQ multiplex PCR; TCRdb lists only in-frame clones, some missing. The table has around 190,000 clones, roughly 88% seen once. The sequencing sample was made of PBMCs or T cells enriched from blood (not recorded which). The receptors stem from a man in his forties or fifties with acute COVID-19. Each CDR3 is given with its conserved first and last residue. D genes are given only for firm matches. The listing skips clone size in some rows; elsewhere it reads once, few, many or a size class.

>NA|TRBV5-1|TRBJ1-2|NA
CASSLEGVAGYTF
TGCGCCAGCAGCTTAGAGGGTGTTGCGGGCTACACCTTC
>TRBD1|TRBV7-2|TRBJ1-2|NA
CASSLEGAGGTF
TGTGCCAGCAGCTTAGAGGGGGCAGGGGGCACCTTC
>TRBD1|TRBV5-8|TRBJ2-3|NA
CASSGTGGMTDTQYF
TGTGCCAGCAGCGGGACAGGGGGCATGACAGATACGCAGTATTTT
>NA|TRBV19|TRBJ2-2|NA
CASSAGQTAGELFF
TGTGCCAGTAGTGCCGGACAAACGGCCGGGGAGCTGTTTTTT
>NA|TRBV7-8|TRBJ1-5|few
CASSPRGGNQPQHF
TGTGCCAGCAGCCCACGCGGGGGTAATCAGCCCCAGCATTTT
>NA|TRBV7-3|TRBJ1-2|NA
CASSYTFGERSYGYTF
TGTGCCAGCAGCTATACGTTTGGCGAGCGAAGTTATGGCTACACCTTC
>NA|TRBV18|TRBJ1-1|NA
CASSPPEYAPEAFF
TGTGCCAGCTCACCACCCGAGTACGCACCTGAAGCTTTCTTT
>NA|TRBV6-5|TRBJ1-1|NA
CASTVDWRTEAFF
TGTGCCAGCACCGTGGACTGGCGTACTGAAGCTTTCTTT
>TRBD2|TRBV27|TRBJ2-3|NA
CASTQREGLDTQYF
TGTGCCAGTACCCAGCGGGAGGGCCTGGATACGCAGTATTTT
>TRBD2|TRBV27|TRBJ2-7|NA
CASSSRNGGSGYEQYF
TGTGCCAGCAGCAGTCGGAACGGCGGGAGTGGTTACGAGCAGTACTTC
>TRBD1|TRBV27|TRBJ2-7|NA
CASSPLTGGPDEQYF
TGTGCCAGCAGCCCCCTAACAGGGGGCCCTGACGAGCAGTACTTC
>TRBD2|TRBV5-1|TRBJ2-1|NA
CASSLPREASRAQQFF
TGCGCCAGCAGCTTGCCTCGGGAGGCCTCACGGGCGCAGCAGTTCTTC
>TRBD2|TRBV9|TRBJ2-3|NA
CASSAGRTSGSTDTQYF
TGTGCCAGCAGCGCTGGTCGGACTAGCGGTAGCACAGATACGCAGTATTTT
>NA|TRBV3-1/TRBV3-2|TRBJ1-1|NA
CASSQRETEAFF
TGTGCCAGCAGCCAGCGGGAAACTGAAGCTTTCTTT
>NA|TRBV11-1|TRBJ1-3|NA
CASSLAGGLGNTIYF
TGTGCCAGCAGCTTAGCCGGAGGACTCGGAAACACCATATATTTT
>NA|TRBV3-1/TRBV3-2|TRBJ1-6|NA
CASSQVGGYNSPLHF
TGTGCCAGCAGCCAAGTAGGGGGCTATAATTCACCCCTCCACTTT
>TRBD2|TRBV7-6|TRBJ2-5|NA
CASTEDPGGQETQYF
TGTGCCAGCACCGAAGACCCGGGGGGCCAAGAGACCCAGTACTTC
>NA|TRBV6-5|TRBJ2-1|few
CASSRGDINEQFF
TGTGCCAGCAGCCGGGGAGATATCAATGAGCAGTTCTTC
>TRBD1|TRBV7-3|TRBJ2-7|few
CASSLGQGAYEQYF
TGTGCCAGCAGCCTAGGACAGGGCGCCTACGAGCAGTACTTC
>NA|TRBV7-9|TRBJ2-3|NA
CASSVRGSGDTQYF
TGTGCCAGCAGCGTAAGGGGGTCGGGAGATACGCAGTATTTT
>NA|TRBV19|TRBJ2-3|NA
CASSIEPLVTDTQYF
TGTGCCAGTAGTATAGAACCCTTAGTCACAGATACGCAGTATTTT
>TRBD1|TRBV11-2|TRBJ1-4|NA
CASSRTSGTGRAKLFF
TGTGCCAGCAGCCGGACCTCCGGGACAGGGAGGGCAAAACTGTTTTTT
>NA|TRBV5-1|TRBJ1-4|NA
CASSPERDEKLFF
TGCGCCAGCAGCCCGGAGCGGGATGAAAAACTGTTTTTT
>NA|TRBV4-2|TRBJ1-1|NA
CASSPGQADIAEAFF
TGTGCCAGCAGTCCCGGCCAGGCAGATATCGCTGAAGCTTTCTTT
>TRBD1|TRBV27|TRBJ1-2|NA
CASSATGGNYGYTF
TGTGCCAGCAGTGCAACAGGGGGGAACTATGGCTACACCTTC
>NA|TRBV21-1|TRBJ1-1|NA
CASSKVTAGEHTEAFF
TGTGCCAGCAGCAAAGTCACCGCGGGGGAGCACACTGAAGCTTTCTTT
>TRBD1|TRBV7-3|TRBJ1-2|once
CASSLRQGDGYTF
TGTGCCAGCAGCCTGAGACAGGGGGATGGCTACACCTTC
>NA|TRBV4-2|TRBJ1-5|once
CASSQDSNQPQHF
TGTGCCAGCAGCCAAGATTCTAATCAGCCCCAGCATTTT
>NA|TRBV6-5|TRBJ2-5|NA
CASSYSTGQETQYF
TGTGCCAGCAGTTACTCGACAGGCCAAGAGACCCAGTACTTC
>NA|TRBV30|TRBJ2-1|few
CACPLRAYNEQFF
TGTGCCTGCCCCCTACGTGCCTACAATGAGCAGTTCTTC
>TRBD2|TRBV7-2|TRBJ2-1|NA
CASSPQSGLADPHNEQFF
TGTGCCAGCAGCCCTCAGTCGGGACTAGCAGACCCACACAATGAGCAGTTCTTC
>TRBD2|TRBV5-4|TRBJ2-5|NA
CASSLEGTSETQYF
TGTGCCAGCAGCTTAGAGGGGACTAGCGAGACCCAGTACTTC
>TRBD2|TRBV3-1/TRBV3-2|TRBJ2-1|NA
CASSQELAGSNEQFF
TGTGCCAGCAGCCAAGAACTAGCGGGGTCCAATGAGCAGTTCTTC
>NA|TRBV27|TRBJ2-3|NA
CASSLLAPGGTDTQYF
TGTGCCAGCAGTTTACTGGCTCCCGGAGGGACAGATACGCAGTATTTT
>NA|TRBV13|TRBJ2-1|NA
CASSMDREQFF
TGTGCCAGCAGCATGGACAGAGAGCAGTTCTTC
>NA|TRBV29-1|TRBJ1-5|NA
CSVGEGRQGNQPQHF
TGCAGCGTTGGGGAAGGTCGGCAGGGGAATCAGCCCCAGCATTTT
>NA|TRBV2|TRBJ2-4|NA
CASSVAGTKNIQYF
TGTGCCAGCAGTGTCGCAGGGACCAAAAACATTCAGTACTTC
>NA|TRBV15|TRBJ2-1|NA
CATSRDPSYNEQFF
TGTGCCACCAGCAGAGATCCATCCTACAATGAGCAGTTCTTC
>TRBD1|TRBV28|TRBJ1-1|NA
CASSYTGVTEAFF
TGTGCCAGCAGTTACACAGGGGTGACTGAAGCTTTCTTT
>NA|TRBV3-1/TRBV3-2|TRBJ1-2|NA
CASSPLLGEVYGYTF
TGTGCCAGCAGCCCCCTTCTGGGGGAGGTCTATGGCTACACCTTC
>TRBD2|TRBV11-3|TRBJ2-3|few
CASSYGTKGTDTQYF
TGTGCCAGCAGCTACGGGACTAAGGGCACAGATACGCAGTATTTT
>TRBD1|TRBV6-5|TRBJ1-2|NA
CASSGQGVDYGYTF
TGTGCCAGCAGCGGACAGGGTGTTGACTATGGCTACACCTTC
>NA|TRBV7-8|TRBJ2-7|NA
CASSLSGDLSYEQYF
TGTGCCAGCAGCCTTTCGGGGGATCTCTCCTACGAGCAGTACTTC
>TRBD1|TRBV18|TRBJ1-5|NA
CASSPTGGGNQPQHF
TGTGCCAGCTCACCTACAGGGGGGGGCAATCAGCCCCAGCATTTT
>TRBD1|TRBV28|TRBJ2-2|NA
CASSFLGTGQTNTGELFF
TGTGCCAGCAGTTTCCTAGGGACAGGGCAAACGAACACCGGGGAGCTGTTTTTT
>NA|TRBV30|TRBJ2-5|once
CAQGSVETQYF
TGTGCCCAGGGTTCTGTAGAGACCCAGTACTTC